The sample holds a few counts of the clone carrying this T cell receptor (beta chain). Its antigen remains unknown. The record originates from a study of a mutant IDH1 vaccine in newly diagnosed glioma. Overall study context: Receipt of radiotherapy, temozolomide, or both preceded the study, and most received both. Findings and limits, study-wide: Apparently unrelated to pseudoprogression were changes in the top peripheral T cell clonotypes.

Specified time point: week 47, end of study. Topical imiquimod was applied with each vaccine dose, which held 300 ug of mutant IDH1 20-mer peptide. Per germline, CDR1 MNHEY and CDR2 SVGAGI. The CDR3 totals 13 residues. The junction had 4 bases not matched to a gene; V was cut back by 5 bases and J by 3 bases. Generated by immunoSEQ multiplex PCR, the TCRdb table keeps only in-frame clones and is missing some. The table records tens of thousands of clones, around 60% of them present only once. The sequence came from a man aged 35-49 years with glioma. Some clones in this sample may be carry-over from other donors' samples. The V call is TRBV6-5, the J call TRBJ2-7; TRBD2 matches at 7 bases. Specimen: peripheral blood mononuclear cells (PBMCs), collected from a glioma patient whose treatment included an IDH1 peptide vaccine. For the CDR3, the DNA is TGTGCCAGCAGTAAAAGGGAGGGCTACGAGCAGTACTTC. Protein sequence: CASSKREGYEQYF.